This T cell receptor beta chain is from a study of long-term antiretroviral therapy in people with HIV (dated 2022 in TCRdb). Concerning the study at large: The earliest samples were collected approximately a decade before the 2015 WHO recommendation for immediate ART, a period when ART was typically delayed until CD4 counts fell. Whether ART initiation and durable HIV suppression were associated with changes in peripheral blood TRB repertoire composition and diversity was tested in a retrospective serial study. A total of about 190 cryopreserved PBMC samples were contributed to the cohort by 30 adults with confirmed HIV infection, with samples collected serially over a mean of 6 years (range 1-12). Among the roughly 30 participants with HIV, about 11 were female. No cross-contamination during QIAcube processing was seen in test extractions of a monoclonal T-cell line run alongside 25 to 35 polyclonal samples.

The immunoSEQ hsTCRB v3.0 assay was used at survey level resolution for TRB variable region sequencing. A depth of about 35,000-50,000 T-cell genomes per sample was targeted for TRB sequencing. Pooled TRB libraries were sequenced on an Illumina MiSeq with a v3 150-cycle kit. The published analysis was carried out like this. Repertoire analysis was performed in R inside a reproducible Nextflow workflow that covered QC, data transformation and analysis. LymphoSeq2, an R package for AIRR-Seq data exploration, was used to implement custom analyses. A few samples yielding fewer than 5000 total TRB sequences were excluded, leaving 188 analyzed HIV repertoires. Among the approximately 180 retained HIV repertoires, about 59 were collected before ART initiation and about 130 were collected after ART initiation. Each repertoire was downsampled to 5000 TRB nucleotide sequences, and summary statistics were averaged across 100 downsampling iterations. TRB sequences were retained for analysis only if CDR3 regions of at least seven amino acids were present. Diversity was measured with a Shannon entropy-derived clonality score and the Gini coefficient. In repertoire networks, the top 5000 CDR3 amino acid sequences were linked whenever an edit distance of one separated two sequences. Antigen specificity groups and MHC restriction were predicted for TRB CDR3 amino acid sequences with GLIPH2. CDR3 amino acid sequences were matched against VDJdb and McPAS-TCR to flag known CMV, EBV, HIV or tissue antigen associations. Pre-ART, post-ART and control groups were compared with Wilcoxon signed-rank tests and Holm-Bonferroni correction. TCRdb carries this immuneACCESS record with in-frame sequences only. Its versions omit some clonotypes, under half of them owing to an unresolved V gene in the studies checked, with the rest unexplained. V, J and clone size were drawn from that table, and D and trimming were deduced from the DNA. The sample table shows fewer than 45,000 clones, and over 90% are seen once. About 3.6% of the sample is held by the ten biggest clonotypes.

To be included, a participant needed at least one PBMC sample from before ART initiation plus at least two post-ART samples. Treatment was received in the United States of America by all participants with HIV. Before DNA extraction, cryopreserved samples of 1-10 million PBMC were thawed and then washed. At the time of the earliest PBMC sample, participants with HIV were aged between about 20 and 54 years. Per participant, PBMC samples came from 1-4 timepoints prior to ART initiation and 2-8 timepoints following ART initiation, for a median of 7 samples. Serial HIV viral load, CD4+ T-cell count, ART history and demographic data were obtained for every participant. Genomic DNA was extracted from unsorted PBMC with a Qiagen kit on a QIAcube, with processing performed in batches of 12 samples. Taken from the germline V gene, the CDR1 and CDR2 loops are SGHDN and FVKESK. Taken from cysteine to phenylalanine, the CDR3 has 13 residues. CDR3 DNA is the only sequence kept; it has 39 bases, read in frame from the first base. V was cut back by 4 bases and J by 6 bases, leaving a gap of 9 bases between them.

Of note for this clone: The antigen this receptor binds is unknown. Base qualities are not recorded, but no much larger clone differs from it by a single base.

On the study overall, not on this receptor specifically: Narrower CDR3 length ranges were observed in HIV repertoires than in controls, and an antigen-experienced repertoire with only a slight naive shift after ART was suggested by the network structure. Because cell numbers in pre-ART samples were limited, unsorted PBMC were profiled instead of sorted CD4+ and CD8+ T cells. Expanded TRB clones identified before ART initiation dominated the repertoire at all time points, although this dominance fluctuated and declined in many PLHIV after ART. Starting ART was linked to a significant rise in TRB diversity, yet even with long-term ART the diversity remained significantly lower than in transplant donor controls. The samples were dated from the mid-2000s to the late 2010s, and the ART regimens that were used may be less effective than current ART regimens. No data were available on ART adherence, viral resistance or therapy changes, limiting inferences about post-ART repertoire changes. Limited PBMC availability meant only the TCR beta chain was sequenced, without alpha chain pairing.

This sequence uses TRBV14 and TRBJ2-2; a confident D gene designation cannot be given. The sequencing here drew on unsorted PBMCs, taken 4.1 years after starting antiretroviral therapy. This TCR came from a woman between 45 and 65 years old with HIV. CDR3 sequence: CASSLWSAGELFF. The nucleotide sequence is given as TGTGCCAGCAGCCTCTGGAGCGCCGGGGAGCTGTTTTTT.